These 24 T cell receptor beta chains were sequenced from one sample in a study of Graves' ophthalmopathy and Graves' hyperthyroidism. Amplifying from RNA transcripts, the study obtained TCR beta CDR3 regions. First-round RT-PCR relied on HTBI primers, and a second-round multiplex PCR came next. Using its own MiXCR run on the multiplex PCR reads, TCRdb lists one record per CDR3 protein. The data show hundreds of thousands of distinct CDR3 sequences, around 20% seen once. Sequencing input: peripheral blood. The receptor source for this set is a woman between 18 and 29 years old with stable Graves' hyperthyroidism.

V and J are TRBV3-1 and TRBJ1-2; TRBD1 is a possible D gene (6 bases). The ends were cut back, 0 bases at V and 2 bases at J, with 13 bases in the middle. In germline, CDR1 is LGHDT, CDR2 YNNKEL (reference sequence). The CDR3 extends over 16 amino acids. The CDR3 protein is CASSQDRRTENYGYTF. The CDR3 DNA is TGTGCCAGCAGCCAAGATAGGAGGACAGAGAACTATGGCTACACCTTC.

The table lists this clonotype with many counts. This sequence joins TRBV28 and TRBJ2-5; TRBD2 agrees at 9 bases. J lost 5 bases, V lost 6 bases, and 7 bases had no gene match. Germline values: CDR1 MDHEN, CDR2 SYDVKM. This CDR3 is 14 amino acids long. In DNA, the CDR3 is TGTGCCAGCAGCGAAGCGGGGGGTGACGAGACCCAGTACTTC. As protein: CASSEAGGDETQYF.

This clonotype came up many times. The chain uses TRBV10-3 and TRBJ2-5, with 9 bases fitting TRBD2. The J segment lost 0 bases and the V segment lost 6 bases, leaving 8 bases of the junction unmatched. The germline CDR1 and CDR2 sequences are ENHRY and SYGVKD. The CDR3 loop spans 16 amino acids. In nucleotides, the CDR3 is TGTGCCATCAGACCAGCGGGAGGCGGGTACCAAGAGACCCAGTACTTC. This translates into CAIRPAGGGYQETQYF.

This clonotype was counted many times. The chain employs TRBV11-2 and TRBJ1-2; the match to TRBD1 covers 7 bases. The trim removed 5 bases at V and 5 bases at J, leaving 11 bases unmatched. The CDR3 length is 15 residues. In germline, CDR1 is SGHAT, CDR2 FQNNGV. The chain's CDR3 is CASSQERTGLYGYTF. The CDR3 DNA reads as TGTGCCAGCAGCCAAGAAAGGACAGGATTATATGGCTACACCTTC.

At least ten counts were recorded for this clonotype. This chain links TRBV7-2 with TRBJ1-5; D is unresolved. The CDR3 consists of 14 residues. V lost 1 base to trimming and J lost 7 bases, with 11 bases between them. In germline, CDR1 is SGHTA, CDR2 FQGNSA. The CDR3 spells CASSLVLRGQPQHF. CDR3 coding DNA: TGTGCCAGCAGCTTAGTGCTTCGGGGACAGCCCCAGCATTTT.

This clonotype was counted many times. This chain connects TRBV7-8 to TRBJ2-5; 8 bases line up with TRBD1. J lost 3 bases, V lost 0 bases, and 6 bases had no gene match. The CDR3 covers 16 residues. The germline CDR1 and CDR2 sequences are SGHVS and FQNEAQ. DNA for the CDR3: TGTGCCAGCAGCTTAGCTAGACAGGGGCGGAAAGAGACCCAGTACTTC. The encoded protein is CASSLARQGRKETQYF.

This clonotype was observed at least ten times. The chain links TRBV7-2 to TRBJ1-1, with a possible D match to TRBD1 (5 bases). Between the trimmed V and J ends, which lost 2 bases and 1 base, there was a span of 8 bases. CDR3 length: 14 amino acids. CDR1 SGHTA and CDR2 FQGNSA come from the germline V gene. This chain's CDR3 is CASSLSGQNTEAFF. CDR3 sequence (DNA): TGTGCCAGCAGCTTATCGGGGCAGAACACTGAAGCTTTCTTT.

This clonotype showed up many times. The chain is built from TRBV11-3 and TRBJ1-1; a weak D match, TRBD1 (6 bases). V was cut by 4 bases and J by 1 base, with 7 bases left in between. In germline, CDR1 is SGHNT, CDR2 YENEEA. This CDR3 contains 13 residues. CDR3: CASSSQGNTEAFF. CDR3 sequence (DNA): TGTGCCAGCAGCTCACAGGGGAACACTGAAGCTTTCTTT.

This clonotype appeared many times. The gene calls are TRBV5-1 and TRBJ2-7; D is perhaps TRBD1 (6 bases). Trimming removed 3 bases from V and 3 bases from J, with 10 bases in between. The CDR3 is made up of 13 amino acids. Germline V CDR1 and CDR2: SGHRS, YFSETQ. The CDR3 DNA sequence: TGCGCCAGCAGCTACAGGGTTAACTACGAGCAGTACTTC. This gives the protein CASSYRVNYEQYF.

The chain uses TRBV6-1 and TRBJ1-2; 8 positions agree with TRBD1. From germline, CDR1 is MNHNS and CDR2 SASEGT. The J segment lost 7 bases and the V segment lost 6 bases, leaving 10 bases of the junction unmatched. The CDR3 sequence is 14 residues long. CDR3 loop: CASSSGQGGSGYTF. CDR3 in DNA: TGTGCCAGCAGCAGCGGACAGGGAGGTAGTGGCTACACCTTC.

This clonotype was seen many times. The rearrangement joins TRBV7-2 to TRBJ1-5; possible D gene TRBD1, 5 bases. This CDR3 spans 16 amino acids. Trimming took 6 bases from V and 6 from J, leaving 21 bases between them. Germline V gives CDR1 SGHTA, CDR2 FQGNSA. The CDR3 DNA sequence: TGTGCCAGCAGTTTCCTGGGGGAGGGGCTCGGTCAGCCCCAGCATTTT. As protein: CASSFLGEGLGQPQHF.

This clonotype showed up many times. This sequence joins TRBV20-1 and TRBJ2-7; 7 nucleotides match TRBD1. The V and J ends lost 5 bases and 2 bases, in that order; junction bases with no gene match: 9. This CDR3 is 14 amino acids long. From germline, CDR1 is DFQATT and CDR2 SNEGSKA (reference sequence). The chain's CDR3 is CSAPPTGIAYEQYF. CDR3 nucleotides: TGCAGTGCTCCCCCGACAGGGATCGCCTACGAGCAGTACTTC.

This clonotype was found a few times. V and J are TRBV6-1 and TRBJ1-2; TRBD1 matches at 11 bases. This CDR3 has 16 amino acids. The germline gives CDR1 MNHNS, CDR2 SASEGT. V dropped 5 bases and J dropped 7; count of bases not matched to a gene: 12. The CDR3 here is CASSPRDRGGWSGYTF. CDR3 in DNA: TGTGCCAGCAGTCCCCGGGACAGGGGGGGATGGAGTGGCTACACCTTC.

The V gene is TRBV28, the J gene TRBJ2-7, with D unclear. Germline assignment: CDR1 MDHEN and CDR2 SYDVKM. V was cut by 5 bases and J by 0 bases, with 14 bases left in between. The CDR3 runs 15 residues. Written as DNA, the CDR3 is TGTGCCAGCAGTGTTCCGCTATGGGGCTCCTACGAGCAGTACTTC. It codes for CASSVPLWGSYEQYF.

This clonotype was detected many times. The genes are TRBV7-2 and TRBJ1-2; TRBD1 matches at 7 bases. Germline V gene sequence: CDR1 SGHTA, CDR2 FQGNSA. The CDR3 has 14 residues. The V segment lost 6 bases and the J segment 4 bases; nucleotides outside the gene matches: 8. CDR3 region: CASRETTGIYGYTF. The CDR3 DNA reads as TGTGCCAGCAGGGAAACGACAGGGATCTATGGCTACACCTTC.

This clonotype was observed many times. Its ends do not fully match the called genes, so a read error is possible. The CDR3 DNA reads as TGCGCCAGTAGTATTGACGGCACCGGGGAGCTGTTTTTT. It specifies CASSIDGTGELFF. V and J are TRBV19 and TRBJ2-2; unclear D gene. Looked up from germline, CDR1 is LNHDA and CDR2 is SQIVND (reference sequence). The CDR3 is 13 amino acids.

This clonotype was seen repeatedly, ten times or more. The V call is TRBV7-8, the J call TRBJ1-2, with TRBD1 identical over 10 bases. Germline CDR1 SGHVS, CDR2 FQNEAQ. J gave up 5 bases and V 5 bases, and 8 bases lay outside the gene matches. This CDR3 contains 15 residues. The CDR3 spells CASSNSGTGVYGYTF. In DNA, the CDR3 is TGTGCCAGCAGCAACTCCGGGACAGGGGTATATGGCTACACCTTC.

This chain joins TRBV6-4 and TRBJ2-1; D call uncertain. Per the germline V gene, CDR1 is MRHNA and CDR2 is SNTAGT. The V and J ends lost 0 bases and 6 bases respectively, with 9 bases between them. CDR3 length equals 14 residues. The CDR3 reads CASSDSTEPNEQFF. CDR3 coding DNA: TGTGCCAGCAGTGACTCAACTGAGCCCAATGAGCAGTTCTTC.

There are many counts of this clonotype. The chain has TRBV7-9 and TRBJ1-1; tentatively, D is TRBD1 (5 bases). The length of the CDR3 is 15 residues. V was pared by 5 bases and J by 5 bases, with 18 bases between. Germline values: CDR1 SEHNR, CDR2 FQNEAQ (reference sequence). The chain's CDR3 is CASSPQGNGLTEAFF. In DNA, the CDR3 is TGTGCCAGCAGCCCCCAGGGCAACGGGCTTACTGAAGCTTTCTTT.

This clonotype appeared a single time. This chain uses TRBV28 with TRBJ2-7; no clear D. Germline values: CDR1 MDHEN, CDR2 SYDVKM. This CDR3 contains 14 residues. V dropped 6 bases and J dropped 0 bases, with 12 bases sitting between them. CDR3 DNA: TGTGCCAGCAGGTTGACCGGCCGCTCCTACGAGCAGTACTTC. Translating gives CASRLTGRSYEQYF.

This clonotype appeared many times. This sequence joins TRBV12-3 or TRBV12-4 and TRBJ2-7, with D maybe TRBD2 (7 bases). The V gene lost 5 bases and the J gene lost 3 bases, with 11 bases spanning the gap. The CDR3 is 13 amino acids. The CDR3 is CASSPGGLYEQYF. CDR3 nucleotide sequence: TGTGCCAGCAGTCCCGGGGGGCTCTACGAGCAGTACTTC.

This clonotype was observed many times. The V and J genes are TRBV5-1 and TRBJ2-2; D unresolved. The CDR3 consists of 16 residues. Trimming shortened V by 4 bases and J by 2 bases, and 15 bases separated the two germline ends. Germline V gene sequence: CDR1 SGHRS, CDR2 YFSETQ. CDR3 coding DNA: TGCGCCAGCAGCCCGGGTCTTACCCATAACACCGGGGAGCTGTTTTTT. It codes for CASSPGLTHNTGELFF.

The chain couples TRBV19 to TRBJ2-5; TRBD1 might be the D (6 bases). Between the trimmed V and J ends, which lost 3 bases and 2 bases, there was a span of 13 bases. The germline V gene encodes CDR1 LNHDA and CDR2 SQIVND (reference sequence). The CDR3 extends over 15 amino acids. The CDR3 reads CASSISAGQQETQYF. The DNA for the CDR3 is TGTGCCAGTAGTATTAGTGCTGGACAGCAAGAGACCCAGTACTTC.

In its sample, this clonotype was seen many times. The gene calls are TRBV7-8 and TRBJ2-7, with a possible D match to TRBD2 (6 bases). The V and J ends lost 7 bases and 7 bases respectively, with 20 bases between them. Germline V lookup: CDR1 SGHVS, CDR2 FQNEAQ. There are 14 residues in the CDR3. CDR3: CASKKLAGPGEQYF. Here the CDR3 DNA reads TGTGCCAGCAAGAAATTGGCGGGGCCGGGAGAGCAGTACTTC.